The 22 T cell receptor beta chains in this list originate from one sample, sequenced in a study of identical twins. Each CDR3 protein gets one entry after TCRdb re-called the 5' RACE reads with MiXCR. The data hold 1.5 million or so distinct CDR3 sequences, with about 30% observed a single time. Sequenced sample: cord blood. These receptors all stem from a newborn girl in good health.

This clonotype was detected only once. J is TRBJ1-2 and V is TRBV10-3; weak D call: TRBD1 (6 bases). Trimming stripped 4 bases from V and 4 bases from J, with 19 bases between. The CDR3 has 16 amino acids. Germline loops: CDR1 ENHRY, CDR2 SYGVKD. This CDR3 is CAISGVGQGFSYGYTF. DNA for the CDR3: TGTGCCATCAGTGGAGTCGGCCAGGGGTTTAGCTATGGCTACACCTTC.

This clonotype occurred once. At one end the junction does not follow the germline gene, possibly because of a read error. The rearrangement joins TRBV5-1 to TRBJ1-4; no clear D. The germline V gene has CDR1 SGHRS and CDR2 YFSETQ. The CDR3 totals 12 residues. The CDR3 reads CASSLADEELFF. In DNA, the CDR3 is TGCGCCAGCAGCTTGGCGGATGAAGAACTGTTTTTT.

This clonotype was detected many times. The rearrangement uses TRBV10-3 and TRBJ2-5, with unresolved D. V lost 5 bases and J 2 bases, leaving 6 bases between the germline ends. The CDR3 spans 12 residues. Germline V CDR1 and CDR2: ENHRY, SYGVKD. The chain's CDR3 is CAISYAQETQYF. In nucleotides, the CDR3 is TGTGCCATCAGTTATGCACAAGAGACCCAGTACTTC.

There are a few counts of this clonotype. This CDR3 reads CASSVKASGGLTDTQYF. DNA of the CDR3: TGTGCCAGCAGCGTCAAGGCTAGCGGGGGCCTCACAGATACGCAGTATTTT. The chain is built from TRBV9 and TRBJ2-3; 10 bases align to TRBD2. V trimming: 2 bases; J trimming: 2 bases; junction bases outside the gene matches: 8. Germline lookup yields CDR1 SGDLS and CDR2 YYNGEE. This CDR3 contains 17 residues.

V is TRBV5-1 and J is TRBJ1-1, with D unclear. V was pared by 0 bases and J by 4 bases, with 10 bases between. CDR1 is SGHRS, CDR2 YFSETQ, per germline. CDR3 length: 14 amino acids. CDR3 in amino acids: CASSLGTRITEAFF. CDR3 nucleotide sequence: TGCGCCAGCAGCTTGGGGACCCGCATCACTGAAGCTTTCTTT. The complete variable domain, with remaining parts taken from reference TRBV5-1 and TRBJ1-1, reads KAGVTQTPRYLIKTRGQQVTLSCSPISGHRSVSWYQQTPGQGLQFLFEYFSETQRNKGNFPGRFSGRQFSNSRSEMNVSTLELGDSALYLCASSLGTRITEAFFGQGTRLTVV.

This clonotype was counted once. The rearrangement uses TRBV30 and TRBJ1-2; 7 bases agree with TRBD1. CDR3 length: 13 amino acids. Germline values: CDR1 GTSNPN, CDR2 SVGIG (reference sequence). Germline trimming cut 1 base from V and 7 bases from J; bases unmatched to any gene: 6. CDR3 residues: CAWSEKHRGGYTF. The CDR3 nucleotides read TGTGCCTGGAGTGAAAAGCACAGGGGTGGCTACACCTTC.

The gene calls are TRBV6-1 and TRBJ1-1; weak D call: TRBD1 (5 bases). The germline V and J ends were trimmed by 8 bases and 0 bases, with 13 bases remaining between them. CDR1 MNHNS and CDR2 SASEGT come from the germline V gene. This CDR3 comprises 14 residues. The CDR3 loop reads CASWRQLMNTEAFF. Here the CDR3 DNA reads TGTGCCAGCTGGAGACAGCTCATGAACACTGAAGCTTTCTTT.

The rearrangement joins TRBV20-1 to TRBJ2-7; maybe TRBD1 (5 bases). The germline V and J ends were trimmed by 0 bases and 3 bases, with 18 bases remaining between them. Germline values: CDR1 DFQATT, CDR2 SNEGSKA (reference sequence). The CDR3 is made up of 16 amino acids. CDR3 bases: TGCAGTGCTAGAGAAGATGGTAGGGGAAGCAGCTACGAGCAGTACTTC. Translated: CSAREDGRGSSYEQYF.

This clonotype has only a few counts. The chain carries TRBV5-1 and TRBJ2-4; D may be TRBD2 (5 bases). Germline CDR1 reads SGHRS; CDR2 reads YFSETQ. The CDR3 length is 18 residues. The ends were cut back, 0 bases at V and 1 base at J, with 17 bases in the middle. The CDR3, as DNA: TGCGCCAGCAGCTTGGCTCCGACTAACTTATGGGCCAAAAACATTCAGTACTTC. It yields the protein CASSLAPTNLWAKNIQYF.

Concerning this clonotype: With a much larger clone just one base away, this may be a read error. The genes are TRBV29-1 and TRBJ2-1, with D perhaps TRBD1 (5 bases). The end of the DNA is better explained by TRBJ2-7, so the J call may be wrong. The CDR3 spans 15 residues. The germline V gene has CDR1 SQVTM and CDR2 ANQGSEA. CDR3: CSASGKGNSYNEQYF. In nucleotides, the CDR3 is TGCAGCGCCAGTGGGAAGGGGAACTCCTACAATGAGCAGTACTTC.

With respect to this clonotype: Germline is not matched at one junction end, which may reflect a read error. This sequence joins TRBV4-2 and TRBJ1-1; D is uncertain. CDR3 length equals 16 residues. The germline CDR1 and CDR2 sequences are LGHNA and YNFKEQ. The CDR3 nucleotides read TGTGCCTGCAGCCAAGATTGGGGTCCCCCCCGAGTTGAAGCTTTCTTT. It specifies CACSQDWGPPRVEAFF.

On this clonotype: This may be a read error: a much more frequent sequence differs by one nucleotide. This chain joins TRBV12-3 or TRBV12-4 and TRBJ2-1, with D tentatively TRBD1 (5 bases). The ends were cut back, 3 bases at V and 10 bases at J, with 16 bases in the middle. CDR3 length: 14 amino acids. For the CDR3, the DNA is TGTGCCAGCAGTTTGTGGGGCGCGTCCTACGAGCAGTTCTTC. Amino acid sequence: CASSLWGASYEQFF.

CDR3 residues: CASGNWVDSPLHF. The DNA of the CDR3 is TGTGCCAGCGGGAATTGGGTGGATTCACCCCTCCACTTT. The J gene is TRBJ1-6, the V gene TRBV6-1; D gene uncertain. Deletions cut 8 bases from V and 8 bases from J, with 13 bases between. The CDR3 is 13 residues long. The germline V gene encodes CDR1 MNHNS and CDR2 SASEGT.

This sequence joins TRBV24-1 and TRBJ2-3; TRBD2 is a possible D gene (6 bases). The CDR3 consists of 16 residues. The germline CDR1 and CDR2 sequences are KGHDR and SFDVKD. V lost 4 bases and J 4 bases, leaving 17 bases between the germline ends. The CDR3 nucleotides read TGTGCCACCAGTGACTCGGGCGGGGTGGGACCAGATACGCAGTATTTT. Its protein product is CATSDSGGVGPDTQYF.

The chain links TRBV25-1 to TRBJ2-2; TRBD2 might be the D (6 bases). The CDR3 is made up of 14 amino acids. In germline, CDR1 is MGHDK, CDR2 SYGVNS. V lost 9 bases and J 0 bases, leaving 11 bases between the germline ends. CDR3 in amino acids: CASSGLSNTGELFF. In DNA form, the CDR3 reads TGTGCCAGTTCGGGACTTTCGAACACCGGGGAGCTGTTTTTT.

The chain uses TRBV3-1 and TRBJ1-1; 7 bases align to TRBD1. Germline values: CDR1 LGHDT, CDR2 YNNKEL (reference sequence). J lost 3 bases, V lost 3 bases, and 4 bases had no gene match. This CDR3 has 14 amino acids. CDR3 protein: CASSQLQGDTEAFF. Here the CDR3 DNA reads TGTGCCAGCAGCCAGCTTCAGGGGGACACTGAAGCTTTCTTT.

The CDR3 nucleotides are TGTGCCAGCAGTTACGAACGACAGGCGCAAGAGACCCAGTACTTC. Its protein product is CASSYERQAQETQYF. The J gene is TRBJ2-5, the V gene TRBV6-6; possibly TRBD1 for D (6 bases). This CDR3 region has 15 residues. V was pared by 2 bases and J by 2 bases, with 12 bases between. CDR1 and CDR2 from the germline V gene are MNHNY and SVGAGI (reference sequence).

In this sample, this clonotype turned up a few times. This chain connects TRBV4-2 to TRBJ1-2; 10 nucleotides agree with TRBD1. In germline, CDR1 is LGHNA, CDR2 YNFKEQ. V trimming: 2 bases; J trimming: 5 bases; junction bases outside the gene matches: 5. This CDR3 has 15 residues. The CDR3 spells CASSQKGTGEYGYTF. As DNA, the CDR3 is TGTGCCAGCAGCCAAAAAGGGACAGGGGAATATGGCTACACCTTC.

The rearrangement joins TRBV6-1 to TRBJ1-1, with D tentatively TRBD1 (6 bases). The CDR3 is 17 amino acids. Trimming removed 5 bases from V and 3 bases from J, with 22 bases in between. Germline V gene data show CDR1 as MNHNS and CDR2 as SASEGT. The CDR3 sequence: CASSPTGQQGPYTEAFF. CDR3 sequence (DNA): TGTGCCAGCAGTCCGACTGGGCAACAGGGCCCCTACACTGAAGCTTTCTTT.

V and J are TRBV21-1 and TRBJ1-2; no DNA check was done on the table's D call, TRBD1. TRBV21-1 is a known pseudogene. The CDR3 spans 15 residues. CDR3 region: CASTHQGTLNYGYTF. CDR3 coding DNA: TGTGCCAGCACCCATCAGGGGACCCTTAACTATGGCTACACCTTC.

This clonotype was observed a few times. The J gene is TRBJ1-2, the V gene TRBV7-4; D possibly corresponds to TRBD1 (6 bases). This CDR3 spans 18 amino acids. V lost 4 bases, J lost 0 bases, and 21 bases lay in between. CDR1 SGHVT and CDR2 SQSDAQ come from the germline V gene. The CDR3: CASSSTRDILKANYGYTF. In DNA, the CDR3 is TGTGCCAGCAGCTCAACCCGGGACATCCTAAAGGCTAACTATGGCTACACCTTC.

V usage is TRBV19 and J usage is TRBJ1-1; 10 bases match TRBD1. The ends lost 5 bases at V and 5 bases at J; junction bases unmatched: 8. Germline assignment: CDR1 LNHDA and CDR2 SQIVND (reference sequence). This CDR3 is 15 amino acids long. CDR3 in amino acids: CASSAIGTGETEAFF. CDR3 nucleotides: TGTGCCAGTAGTGCTATAGGGACAGGGGAAACTGAAGCTTTCTTT.